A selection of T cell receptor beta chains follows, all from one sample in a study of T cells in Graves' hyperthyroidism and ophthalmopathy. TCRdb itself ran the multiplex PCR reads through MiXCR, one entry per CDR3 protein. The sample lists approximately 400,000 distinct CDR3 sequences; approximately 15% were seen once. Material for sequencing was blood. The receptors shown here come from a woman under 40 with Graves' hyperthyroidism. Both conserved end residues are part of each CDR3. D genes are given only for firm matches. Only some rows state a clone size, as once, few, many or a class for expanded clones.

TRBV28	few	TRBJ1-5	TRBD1	TGTGCCAGCAGACCGGGACAGGATCAGCCCCAGCATTTT	CASRPGQDQPQHF
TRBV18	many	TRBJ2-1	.	TGTGCCAGCTCACCTCTGGGTTACTCCTACAATGAGCAGTTCTTC	CASSPLGYSYNEQFF
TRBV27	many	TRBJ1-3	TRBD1	TGTGCCAGCAGTTCCGGGACAGGGACTGGAAACACCATATATTTT	CASSSGTGTGNTIYF
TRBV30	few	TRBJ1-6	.	TGTGCCTGGAGTGTACTGGCACGCGCGACCTCACCCCTCCACTTT	CAWSVLARATSPLHF
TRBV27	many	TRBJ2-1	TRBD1	TGTGCCAGCGGTTACTCAGGGGGTAATTACAATGAGCAGTTCTTC	CASGYSGGNYNEQFF
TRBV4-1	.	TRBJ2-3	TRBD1	TGCGCCAGCAGCCAAGACGGGACAGATAGCACAGATACGCAGTATTTT	CASSQDGTDSTDTQYF
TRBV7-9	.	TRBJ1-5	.	TGTGCCAGCAGCTTAGGAAGACACGAAGTGAGTCAGCCCCAGCATTTT	CASSLGRHEVSQPQHF
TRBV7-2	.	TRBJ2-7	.	TGTGCCAGCAGCTTAGGAGGGTGGGATGGCTACGAGCAGTACTTC	CASSLGGWDGYEQYF
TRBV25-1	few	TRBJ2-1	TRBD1	TGTGCCAGCAGTGAGGCGGGACAGGGAAGGAATGAGCAGTTCTTC	CASSEAGQGRNEQFF
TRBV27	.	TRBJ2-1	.	TGTGCCAGCAGTTTAAGCGGCAGGTACAATGAGCAGTTCTTC	CASSLSGRYNEQFF
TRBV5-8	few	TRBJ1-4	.	TGTGCCAGCAGCTTCCCCTGGGGGGCAACTAATGAAAAACTGTTTTTT	CASSFPWGATNEKLFF
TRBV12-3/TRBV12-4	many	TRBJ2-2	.	TGTGCCAGCAGTTTAGTGAACGCGGGCGGGGAGCTGTTTTTT	CASSLVNAGGELFF
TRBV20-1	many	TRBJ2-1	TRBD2	TGCAGTGCTGCCCCTTCCGGACTAGCGGGAGTGGATGAGCAGTTCTTC	CSAAPSGLAGVDEQFF
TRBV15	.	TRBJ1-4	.	TGTGCCACCAGCAGAGATAATGCAGGTCCGAATGAAAAACTGTTTTTT	CATSRDNAGPNEKLFF
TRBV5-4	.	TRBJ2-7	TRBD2	TGTGCCAGCAGCCAGAGCGGGAGGGCCTACGAGCAGTACTTC	CASSQSGRAYEQYF
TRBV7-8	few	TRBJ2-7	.	TGTGCCAGCAGCTTAGGGGGGCGTGGGAGCCTCTACGAGCAGTACTTC	CASSLGGRGSLYEQYF
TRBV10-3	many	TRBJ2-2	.	TGTGCCACCTCCACGAACACCGGGGAGCTGTTTTTT	CATSTNTGELFF
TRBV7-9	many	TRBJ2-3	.	TGTGCCAGCAGCTTAGTATCGTTGCCCGGTGGGGATACGCAGTATTTT	CASSLVSLPGGDTQYF
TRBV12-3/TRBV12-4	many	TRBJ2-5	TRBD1	TGTGCCAGCAGTTTAGGGGACAGGTTACAAGAGACCCAGTACTTC	CASSLGDRLQETQYF
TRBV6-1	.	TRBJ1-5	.	TGTGCCAGCAGTCAGGATTCCCTCCATCATTTT	CASSQDSLHHF
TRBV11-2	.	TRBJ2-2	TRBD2	TGTGCCAGCAGCAAAGGGACTAGCGCCGGGGAGCTGTTTTTT	CASSKGTSAGELFF
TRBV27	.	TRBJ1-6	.	TGTGCCAGCATGAGTCACAGGGATAATTCACCCCTCCACTTT	CASMSHRDNSPLHF
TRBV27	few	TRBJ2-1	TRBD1	TGTGCCAGCAGCACTCACTGGGGGACAGCCTACAATGAGCAGTTCTTC	CASSTHWGTAYNEQFF
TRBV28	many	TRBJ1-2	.	TGTGCCAGCAGTTCGAGGGGGATCTATGGCTACACCTTC	CASSSRGIYGYTF
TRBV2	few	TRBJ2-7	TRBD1	TGTGCCAGCAGTGCCACGGACAGGGGCGAGCAGTACTTC	CASSATDRGEQYF
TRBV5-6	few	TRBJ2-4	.	TGTGCCAGCAGCCCCCGAGAACGGGAGAACATTCAGTACTTC	CASSPRERENIQYF